This TCR beta chain derives from a study of TIL therapy for anti-PD-1-resistant metastatic lung cancer. As for the study in general: Median patient age was about 55, ranging roughly 38-75 years.

The libraries were made with immunoSEQ v3. Libraries were sequenced to 2 million to 2.5 million read pairs (survey) or roughly 4.5-6 million (deep). Only in-frame clones appear in the TCRdb table, and some are missing; sequencing was by immunoSEQ multiplex PCR. The sample records under 70,000 clones, roughly 84% being singletons. Study results and caveats: After infusion, TIL clonotypes partly replaced peripheral T cells and declined over months.

This CDR3 comprises 11 residues. Germline V CDR1 and CDR2: SGHTS, YDEGEE. Trimming pared 1 base from V and 6 bases from J, leaving 3 bases between. To note about this clone: Its antigen is unidentified.

Time point indicated: pre-treatment sample, taken before nivolumab and TIL therapy. Enrollment ran from October 2017 to early 2020. This chain joins TRBV5-8 and TRBJ2-3; no clear D gene. The input for sequencing was blood, taken at baseline. This receptor was identified in a person aged 25-85 years with non-small cell lung cancer. CDR3 nucleotides: TGTGCCAGCAGCTTGATGGATACGCAGTATTTT. Protein product: CASSLMDTQYF.